The sequence of this T cell receptor (beta chain) was determined in a study of T cell changes during pregnancy in multiple sclerosis. TCRdb's table, derived via immunoSEQ multiplex PCR, lists solely in-frame clones and lacks some. The table shows some 50,000 clones, with more than 85% occurring only once. V gave up 6 bases and J gave up 8 bases; unmatched junction bases: 11. The CDR3 spans 14 residues. Germline V gene lookup returns CDR1 SQVTM and CDR2 ANQGSEA. The V call is TRBV29-1, the J call TRBJ1-2; TRBD1 matches 11 bases. The receptor's source is a female donor with multiple sclerosis, enrolled in a pregnancy study. Sequencing used CD8+ T cells from peripheral blood mononuclear cells, obtained in the second trimester of pregnancy. In nucleotides, the CDR3 is TGCAGCGTACCGAAACGGACAGGGGGCGACGGCTACACCTTC. This sequence encodes CSVPKRTGGDGYTF.